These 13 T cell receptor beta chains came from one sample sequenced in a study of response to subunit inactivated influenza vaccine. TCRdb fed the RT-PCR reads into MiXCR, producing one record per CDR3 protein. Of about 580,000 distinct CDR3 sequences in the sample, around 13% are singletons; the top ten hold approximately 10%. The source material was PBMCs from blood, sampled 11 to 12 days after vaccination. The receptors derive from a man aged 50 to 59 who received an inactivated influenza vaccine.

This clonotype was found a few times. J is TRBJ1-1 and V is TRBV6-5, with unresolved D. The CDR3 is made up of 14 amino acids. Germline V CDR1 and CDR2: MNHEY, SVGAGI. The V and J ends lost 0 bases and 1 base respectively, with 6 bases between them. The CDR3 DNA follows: TGTGCCAGCAGTTACTCTGGCAAGAACACTGAAGCTTTCTTT. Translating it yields CASSYSGKNTEAFF.

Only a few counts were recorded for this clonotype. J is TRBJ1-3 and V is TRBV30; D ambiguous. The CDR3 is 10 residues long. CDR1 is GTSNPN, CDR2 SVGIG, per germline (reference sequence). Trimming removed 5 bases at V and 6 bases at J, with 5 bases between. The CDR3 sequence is CAWGSNTIYF. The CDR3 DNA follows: TGTGCCTGGGGTTCAAACACCATATATTTT.

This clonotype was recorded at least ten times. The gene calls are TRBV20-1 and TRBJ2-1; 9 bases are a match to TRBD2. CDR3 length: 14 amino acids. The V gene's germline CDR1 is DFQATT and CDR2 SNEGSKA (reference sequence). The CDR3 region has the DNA TGCAGGGCCCCAGGGGTAGCGGGAGACAATGAGCAGTTCTTC. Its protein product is CRAPGVAGDNEQFF.

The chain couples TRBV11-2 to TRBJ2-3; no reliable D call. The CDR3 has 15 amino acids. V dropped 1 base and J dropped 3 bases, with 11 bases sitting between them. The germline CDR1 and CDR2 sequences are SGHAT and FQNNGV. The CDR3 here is CASSLALVPTDTQYF. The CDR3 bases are TGTGCCAGCAGCTTAGCGTTAGTTCCAACAGATACGCAGTATTTT. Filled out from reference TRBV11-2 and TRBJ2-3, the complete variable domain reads EAGVAQSPRYKIIEKRQSVAFWCNPISGHATLYWYQQILGQGPKLLIQFQNNGVVDDSQLPKDRFSAERLKGVDSTLKIQPAKLEDSAVYLCASSLALVPTDTQYFGPGTRLTVL.

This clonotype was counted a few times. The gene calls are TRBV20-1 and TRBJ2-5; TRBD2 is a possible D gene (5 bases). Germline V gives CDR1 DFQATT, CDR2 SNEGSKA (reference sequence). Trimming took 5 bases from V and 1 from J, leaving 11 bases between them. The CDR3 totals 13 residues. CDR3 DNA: TGCAGTGCTGATGGACTGTTCCAAGAGACCCAGTACTTC. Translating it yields CSADGLFQETQYF.

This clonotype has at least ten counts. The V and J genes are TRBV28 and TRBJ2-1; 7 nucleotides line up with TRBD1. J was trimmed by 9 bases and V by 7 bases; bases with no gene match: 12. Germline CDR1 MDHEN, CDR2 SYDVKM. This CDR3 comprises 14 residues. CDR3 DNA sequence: TGTGCCAGCACACCTTTACAGGGGTCATTTGAGCAGTTCTTC. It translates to CASTPLQGSFEQFF.

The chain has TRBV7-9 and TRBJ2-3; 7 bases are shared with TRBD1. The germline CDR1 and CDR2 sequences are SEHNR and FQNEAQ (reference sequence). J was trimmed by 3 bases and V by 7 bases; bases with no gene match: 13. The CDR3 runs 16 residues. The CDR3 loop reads CASNNFRGQNTDTQYF. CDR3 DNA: TGTGCCAGCAACAATTTCCGGGGACAGAATACAGATACGCAGTATTTT. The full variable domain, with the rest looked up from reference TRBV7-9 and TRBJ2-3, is DTGVSQNPRHKITKRGQNVTFRCDPISEHNRLYWYRQTLGQGPEFLTYFQNEAQLEKSRLLSDRFSAERPKGSFSTLEIQRTEQGDSAMYLCASNNFRGQNTDTQYFGPGTRLTVL.

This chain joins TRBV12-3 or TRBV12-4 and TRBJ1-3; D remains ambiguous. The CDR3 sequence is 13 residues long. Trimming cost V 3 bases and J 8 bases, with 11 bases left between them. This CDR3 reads CASSFERVDTIYF. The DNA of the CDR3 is TGTGCCAGCAGTTTTGAGAGGGTAGACACCATATATTTT.

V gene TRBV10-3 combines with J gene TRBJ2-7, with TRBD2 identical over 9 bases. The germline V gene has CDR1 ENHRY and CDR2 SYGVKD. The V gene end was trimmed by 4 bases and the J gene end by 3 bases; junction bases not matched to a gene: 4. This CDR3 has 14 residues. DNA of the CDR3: TGTGCCATCAGTGCTAGCGGGACAAGCTACGAGCAGTACTTC. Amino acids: CAISASGTSYEQYF.

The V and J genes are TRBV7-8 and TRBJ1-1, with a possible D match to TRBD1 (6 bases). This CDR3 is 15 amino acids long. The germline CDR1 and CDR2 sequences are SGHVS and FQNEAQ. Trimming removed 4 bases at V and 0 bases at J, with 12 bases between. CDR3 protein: CASSYDRPLNTEAFF. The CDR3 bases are TGTGCCAGCAGCTACGACAGGCCCCTGAACACTGAAGCTTTCTTT.

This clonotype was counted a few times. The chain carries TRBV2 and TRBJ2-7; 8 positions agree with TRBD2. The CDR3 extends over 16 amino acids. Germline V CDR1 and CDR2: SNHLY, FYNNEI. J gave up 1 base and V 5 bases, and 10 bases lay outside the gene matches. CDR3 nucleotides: TGTGCCAGCAGTTATCCTCCGGGACTAGGGTCCTACGAGCAGTACTTC. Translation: CASSYPPGLGSYEQYF. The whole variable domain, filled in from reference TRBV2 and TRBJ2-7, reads EPEVTQTPSHQVTQMGQEVILRCVPISNHLYFYWYRQILGQKVEFLVSFYNNEISEKSEIFDDQFSVERPDGSNFTLKIRSTKLEDSAMYFCASSYPPGLGSYEQYFGPGTRLTVT.

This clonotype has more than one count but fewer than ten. This chain's CDR3 is CASSLRAAPTGNTEAFF. In nucleotides, the CDR3 is TGCGCCAGCAGCTTGAGGGCCGCCCCGACAGGGAACACTGAAGCTTTCTTT. This rearrangement joins TRBV5-1 to TRBJ1-1; D possibly corresponds to TRBD1 (6 bases). Trimming took 1 base from V and 1 from J, leaving 17 bases between them. The V gene's germline CDR1 is SGHRS and CDR2 YFSETQ. The CDR3 extends over 17 amino acids.

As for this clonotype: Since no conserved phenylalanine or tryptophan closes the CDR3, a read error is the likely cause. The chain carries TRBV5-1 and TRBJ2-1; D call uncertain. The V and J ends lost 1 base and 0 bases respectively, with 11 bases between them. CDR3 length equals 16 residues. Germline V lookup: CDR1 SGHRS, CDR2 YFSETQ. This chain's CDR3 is CASSLMAASSYNEQFS. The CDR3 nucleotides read TGCGCCAGCAGCTTGATGGCGGCAAGCTCCTACAATGAGCAGTTCTCC.